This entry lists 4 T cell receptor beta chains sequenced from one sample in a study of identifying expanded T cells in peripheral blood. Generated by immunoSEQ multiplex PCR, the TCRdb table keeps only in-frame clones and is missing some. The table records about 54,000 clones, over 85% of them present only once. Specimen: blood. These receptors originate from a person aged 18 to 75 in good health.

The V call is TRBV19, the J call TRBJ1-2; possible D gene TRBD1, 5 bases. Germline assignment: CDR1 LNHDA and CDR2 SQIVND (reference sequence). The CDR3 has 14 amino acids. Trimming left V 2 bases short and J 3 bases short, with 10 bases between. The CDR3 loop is CASSIQGFDYGYTF. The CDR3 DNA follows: TGTGCCAGTAGTATACAGGGTTTCGACTATGGCTACACCTTC.

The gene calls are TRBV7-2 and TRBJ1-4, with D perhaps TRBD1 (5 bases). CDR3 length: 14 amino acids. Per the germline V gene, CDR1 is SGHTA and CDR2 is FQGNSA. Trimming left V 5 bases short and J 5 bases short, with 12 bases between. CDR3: CASSPGTKNEKLFF. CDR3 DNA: TGTGCCAGCAGCCCCGGGACGAAGAATGAAAAACTGTTTTTT.

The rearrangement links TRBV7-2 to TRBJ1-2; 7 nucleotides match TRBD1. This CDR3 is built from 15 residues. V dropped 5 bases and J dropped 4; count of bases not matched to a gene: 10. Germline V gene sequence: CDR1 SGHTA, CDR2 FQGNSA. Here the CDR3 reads CASSLPPGQVYGYTF. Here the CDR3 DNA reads TGTGCCAGCAGCCTCCCCCCCGGACAGGTCTATGGCTACACCTTC.

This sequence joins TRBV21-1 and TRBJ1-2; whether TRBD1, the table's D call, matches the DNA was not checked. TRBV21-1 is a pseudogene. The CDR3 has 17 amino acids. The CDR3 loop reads CASSNGQDLGPNYGYTF. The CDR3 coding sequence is TGTGCCAGCAGCAACGGACAAGACCTAGGGCCTAACTATGGCTACACCTTC.